A single sample is the source of the 7 T cell receptor beta chains below, sequenced in a study of a mutant IDH1 vaccine in newly diagnosed glioma. Sample time point: week 11, during vaccination. Topical imiquimod was applied with each vaccine dose, which held 300 ug of mutant IDH1 20-mer peptide. Profiled with immunoSEQ multiplex PCR; TCRdb holds only in-frame clones, not every one. The table includes around 100,000 clones, under 90% detected once. For these TCRs, the target antigens are not known. The sample consisted of PBMCs, taken from a glioma patient whose treatment included an IDH1 peptide vaccine. These TCRs come from a woman between 45 and 65 years old with glioma.

The CDR3 here is CASSPRLTTNYGYTF. As DNA, the CDR3 is TGTGCCAGCAGCCCCCGACTCACTACTAACTATGGCTACACCTTC. The V gene is TRBV9, the J gene TRBJ1-2, with D unclear. Germline CDR1 and CDR2: SGDLS and YYNGEE. With 4 bases removed from V and 0 bases from J, the gap between germline ends came to 13 bases. CDR3 length: 15 residues.

This sequence joins TRBV27 and TRBJ2-3, with 8 bases lining up with TRBD1. V lost 5 bases to trimming and J lost 2 bases; unmatched junction nucleotides: 6. CDR1 and CDR2 from the germline V gene are MNHEY and SMNVEV (reference sequence). This CDR3 comprises 15 residues. This chain's CDR3 is CASSNDRGFTDTQYF. The DNA of the CDR3 is TGTGCCAGCAGTAACGACAGGGGATTCACAGATACGCAGTATTTT.

CDR3 nucleotides: TGCGCCAGCAGCTTGGGGCTAGCGGGAGAGGTGGAGACCCAGTACTTC. Translated, it gives CASSLGLAGEVETQYF. V and J are TRBV5-1 and TRBJ2-5; TRBD2 agrees at 10 bases. Germline-derived CDR1 and CDR2 are SGHRS and YFSETQ. J was trimmed by 5 bases and V by 0 bases; bases with no gene match: 7. CDR3 length: 16 amino acids.

The rearrangement joins TRBV7-8 to TRBJ2-5; 15 nucleotides line up with TRBD2. The CDR3 totals 17 residues. Trimming cost V 4 bases and J 1 base; bases outside gene matches: 4. Germline V gives CDR1 SGHVS, CDR2 FQNEAQ. Here the CDR3 DNA reads TGTGCCAGCAGCTGGGGACTAGCGGGAGGCTCCCAAGAGACCCAGTACTTC. Residues: CASSWGLAGGSQETQYF.

The V call is TRBV18, the J call TRBJ1-4; 8 bases are a match to TRBD1. Germline values: CDR1 KGHSH, CDR2 LQKENI. V lost 3 bases to trimming and J lost 8 bases; unmatched junction nucleotides: 5. The CDR3 contains 14 residues. The CDR3 nucleotides are TGTGCCAGCTCACCGGACAGGGATAGCGAAAAACTGTTTTTT. Protein: CASSPDRDSEKLFF.

This chain uses TRBV28 with TRBJ1-3, with D possibly TRBD1 on 5 matching bases. The germline gives CDR1 MDHEN, CDR2 SYDVKM. The CDR3 runs 14 residues. V dropped 6 bases and J dropped 4 bases, with 13 bases sitting between them. CDR3 DNA: TGTGCCAGCAGGGCAGGGACTGAAGGAAACACCATATATTTT. This gives the protein CASRAGTEGNTIYF.

V gene TRBV5-8 combines with J gene TRBJ2-2; a possible D gene is TRBD1 (5 bases). Trimming stripped 0 bases from V and 7 bases from J, with 10 bases between. This CDR3 has 14 residues. Germline values: CDR1 SGHTS, CDR2 YDEGEE. The CDR3 coding sequence is TGTGCCAGCAGCTTGGTGGAAGGGGTCGGGGAGCTGTTTTTT. It encodes CASSLVEGVGELFF.